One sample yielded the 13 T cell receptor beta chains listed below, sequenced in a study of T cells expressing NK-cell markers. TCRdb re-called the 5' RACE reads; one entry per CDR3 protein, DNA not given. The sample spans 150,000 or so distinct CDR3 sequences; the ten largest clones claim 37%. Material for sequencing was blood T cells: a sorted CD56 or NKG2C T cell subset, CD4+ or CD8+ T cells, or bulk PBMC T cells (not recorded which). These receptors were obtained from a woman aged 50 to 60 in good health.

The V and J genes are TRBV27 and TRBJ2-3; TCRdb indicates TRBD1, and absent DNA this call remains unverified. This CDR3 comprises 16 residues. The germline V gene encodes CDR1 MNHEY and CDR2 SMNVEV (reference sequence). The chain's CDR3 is CASSLSSPRFTDTQYF.

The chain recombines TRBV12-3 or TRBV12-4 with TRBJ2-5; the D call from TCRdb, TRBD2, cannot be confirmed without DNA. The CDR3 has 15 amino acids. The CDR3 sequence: CASSNLAGAGAGQYF.

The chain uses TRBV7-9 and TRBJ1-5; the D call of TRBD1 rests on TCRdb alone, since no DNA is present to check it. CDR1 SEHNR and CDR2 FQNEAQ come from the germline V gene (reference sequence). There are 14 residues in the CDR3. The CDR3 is CASSATEPNQPQHF.

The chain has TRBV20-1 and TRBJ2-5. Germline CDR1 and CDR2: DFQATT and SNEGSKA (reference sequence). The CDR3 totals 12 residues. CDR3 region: CSAADSMKTQYF.

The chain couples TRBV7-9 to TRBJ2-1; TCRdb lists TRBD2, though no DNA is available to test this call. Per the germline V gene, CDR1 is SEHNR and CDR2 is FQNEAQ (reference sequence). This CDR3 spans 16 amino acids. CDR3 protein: CASSLAPSGSGNEQFF. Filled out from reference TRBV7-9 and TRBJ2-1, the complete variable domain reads DTGVSQNPRHKITKRGQNVTFRCDPISEHNRLYWYRQTLGQGPEFLTYFQNEAQLEKSRLLSDRFSAERPKGSFSTLEIQRTEQGDSAMYLCASSLAPSGSGNEQFFGPGTRLTVL.

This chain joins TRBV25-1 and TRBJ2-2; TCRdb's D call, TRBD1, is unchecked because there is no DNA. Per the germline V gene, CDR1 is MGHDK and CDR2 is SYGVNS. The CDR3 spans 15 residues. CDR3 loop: CASSEGTVNTGELFF. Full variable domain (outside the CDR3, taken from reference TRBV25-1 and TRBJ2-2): EADIYQTPRYLVIGTGKKITLECSQTMGHDKMYWYQQDPGMELHLIHYSYGVNSTEKGDLSSESTVSRIRTEHFPLTLESARPSHTSQYLCASSEGTVNTGELFFGEGSRLTVL.

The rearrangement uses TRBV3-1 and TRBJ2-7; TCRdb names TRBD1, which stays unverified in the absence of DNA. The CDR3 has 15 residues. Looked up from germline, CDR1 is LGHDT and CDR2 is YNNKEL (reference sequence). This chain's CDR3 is CASSQDPGQTYEQYF.

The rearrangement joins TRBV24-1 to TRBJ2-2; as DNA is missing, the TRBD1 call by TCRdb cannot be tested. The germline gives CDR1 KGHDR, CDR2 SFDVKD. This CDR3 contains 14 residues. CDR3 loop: CATSDLRGGGELFF.

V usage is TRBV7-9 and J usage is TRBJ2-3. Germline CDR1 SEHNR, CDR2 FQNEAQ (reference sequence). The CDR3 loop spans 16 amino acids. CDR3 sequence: CASRPLMVYGPDTQYF. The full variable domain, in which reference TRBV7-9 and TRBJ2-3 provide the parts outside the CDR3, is DTGVSQNPRHKITKRGQNVTFRCDPISEHNRLYWYRQTLGQGPEFLTYFQNEAQLEKSRLLSDRFSAERPKGSFSTLEIQRTEQGDSAMYLCASRPLMVYGPDTQYFGPGTRLTVL.

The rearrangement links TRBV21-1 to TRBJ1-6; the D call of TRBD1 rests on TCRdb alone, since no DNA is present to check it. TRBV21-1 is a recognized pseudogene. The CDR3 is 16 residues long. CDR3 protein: CATDRFGGSYNSPLHF.

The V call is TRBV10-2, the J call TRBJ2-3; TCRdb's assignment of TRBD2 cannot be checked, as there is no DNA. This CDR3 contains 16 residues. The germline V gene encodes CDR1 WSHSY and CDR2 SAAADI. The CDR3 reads CASSEDQRGNTDTQYF.

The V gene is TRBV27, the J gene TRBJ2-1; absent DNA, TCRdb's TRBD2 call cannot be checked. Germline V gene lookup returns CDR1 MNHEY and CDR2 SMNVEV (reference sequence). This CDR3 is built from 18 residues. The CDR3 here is CASSHTGTSGSLHNEQFF.

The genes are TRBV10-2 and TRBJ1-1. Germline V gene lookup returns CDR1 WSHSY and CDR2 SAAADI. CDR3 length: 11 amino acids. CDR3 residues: CASTQGTEAFF.